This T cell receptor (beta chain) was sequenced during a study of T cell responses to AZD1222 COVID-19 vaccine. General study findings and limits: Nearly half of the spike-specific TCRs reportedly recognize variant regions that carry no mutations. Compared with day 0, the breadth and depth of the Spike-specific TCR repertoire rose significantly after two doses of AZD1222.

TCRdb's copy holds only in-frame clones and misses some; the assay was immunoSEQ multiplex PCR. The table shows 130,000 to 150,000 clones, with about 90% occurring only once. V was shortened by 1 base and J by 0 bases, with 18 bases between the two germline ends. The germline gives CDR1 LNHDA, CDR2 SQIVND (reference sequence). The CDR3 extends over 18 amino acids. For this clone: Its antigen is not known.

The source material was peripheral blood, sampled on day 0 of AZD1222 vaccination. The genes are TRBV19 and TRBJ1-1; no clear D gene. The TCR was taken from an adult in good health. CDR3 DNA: TGTGCCAGTAGTATAGTTTCGGGGTCATTCGCCCTGAACACTGAAGCTTTCTTT. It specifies CASSIVSGSFALNTEAFF.